The 6 T cell receptor beta chains below were found in one sample sequenced in a study of blood T cells in healthy people across ages. It was with a sample-barcoded 5' primer and a J-beta primer mix that a second PCR of roughly 7 to 12 cycles was run. Each CDR3 protein gets one entry after TCRdb re-called the 5' RACE reads with MiXCR. The sample gives over 600,000 distinct CDR3 sequences, 56% of which show up once; about a quarter is in the top ten. Specimen: blood. These receptors came from a man in his forties in good health.

This clonotype was found a few times. This sequence joins TRBV29-1 and TRBJ2-7, with D unresolved. V lost 5 bases and J lost 5, with 16 bases in between. The CDR3 runs 13 residues. Germline values: CDR1 SQVTM, CDR2 ANQGSEA. CDR3 sequence reads: CSVLGQGLNEQYF. The CDR3 coding sequence is TGCAGCGTTCTTGGTCAAGGGCTCAACGAGCAGTACTTC.

This CDR3 reads CSATSVRVDSTLAKNIQYF. CDR3 bases: TGCAGTGCAACGTCGGTGCGGGTGGACTCAACTCTAGCCAAAAACATTCAGTACTTC. The chain recombines TRBV20-1 with TRBJ2-4; D is possibly TRBD2 (5 bases). The CDR3 is made up of 19 amino acids. Germline assignment: CDR1 DFQATT and CDR2 SNEGSKA (reference sequence). V was trimmed by 6 bases and J by 0 bases, leaving 27 bases between them.

The genes are TRBV27 and TRBJ1-2; unclear D gene. The CDR3 consists of 13 residues. Trimming removed 3 bases from V and 7 bases from J, with 12 bases in between. Germline-derived CDR1 and CDR2 are MNHEY and SMNVEV (reference sequence). CDR3 nucleotides: TGTGCCAGCAGTTTCGCTAGGTTTAGTGGCTACACCTTC. This encodes CASSFARFSGYTF.

The chain joins TRBV6-2 or TRBV6-3 to TRBJ2-4; D call uncertain. Germline lookup yields CDR1 MNHEY and CDR2 SVGEGT. Trimming left V 5 bases short and J 0 bases short, with 8 bases between. The CDR3 extends over 14 amino acids. CDR3 loop: CASSQDPAKNIQYF. CDR3 DNA: TGTGCCAGCAGTCAGGACCCAGCCAAAAACATTCAGTACTTC.

Only a few counts were recorded for this clonotype. This chain links TRBV7-2 with TRBJ2-5; the match to TRBD2 covers 10 bases. The end of the DNA fits TRBJ2-7 better, so the J call may be wrong. This CDR3 comprises 15 residues. Germline V gene sequence: CDR1 SGHTA, CDR2 FQGNSA. The CDR3 DNA reads as TGTGCCAGCAGCTTGGCTAGCGGGAGTGGGTACGAGCAGTACTTC. Amino acid sequence: CASSLASGSGYEQYF.

This clonotype was picked up one time. This may come from a read error, since a much larger clone is one base off. The V call is TRBV6-5, the J call TRBJ1-1; D unclear. Germline lookup yields CDR1 MNHEY and CDR2 SVGAGI. V was pared by 2 bases and J by 1 base, with 2 bases between. CDR3 size: 12 residues. The CDR3 DNA reads as TGTGCCAGCAGTTACGCGAACACTGAAGCTTTCTTT. Translating it yields CASSYANTEAFF.